This T cell receptor beta chain was profiled in a study of T cell responses to AZD1222 COVID-19 vaccine. Trimming cost V 5 bases and J 6 bases; bases outside gene matches: 18. Germline V lookup: CDR1 SGHTA, CDR2 FQGTGA. CDR3 length: 18 amino acids. With regard to this clone: The antigen is unknown.

Findings of the study overall: The span of vaccine-associated CD4 TCRs extended across spike, with dominance at 160-218 and 743-854. Among those given AZD1222, only six were seropositive at baseline. Reportedly, nearly half the spike-specific TCRs target unmutated variant regions. Donor demographics were predominantly white British with a female majority; clonal diversity may be underestimated.

Data came from immunoSEQ multiplex PCR; TCRdb stores just in-frame clones and leaves some out. The table has some 130,000 clones, 88% seen once. The material sequenced was peripheral blood, taken on day 0 of AZD1222 vaccination. This chain joins TRBV7-3 and TRBJ2-2, with 7 positions matching TRBD2. This sequence was found in an adult in good health. The CDR3 sequence is CASSHPGAGQNLAGELFF. In DNA, the CDR3 is TGTGCCAGCAGCCACCCTGGAGCGGGGCAGAATCTAGCCGGGGAGCTGTTTTTT.